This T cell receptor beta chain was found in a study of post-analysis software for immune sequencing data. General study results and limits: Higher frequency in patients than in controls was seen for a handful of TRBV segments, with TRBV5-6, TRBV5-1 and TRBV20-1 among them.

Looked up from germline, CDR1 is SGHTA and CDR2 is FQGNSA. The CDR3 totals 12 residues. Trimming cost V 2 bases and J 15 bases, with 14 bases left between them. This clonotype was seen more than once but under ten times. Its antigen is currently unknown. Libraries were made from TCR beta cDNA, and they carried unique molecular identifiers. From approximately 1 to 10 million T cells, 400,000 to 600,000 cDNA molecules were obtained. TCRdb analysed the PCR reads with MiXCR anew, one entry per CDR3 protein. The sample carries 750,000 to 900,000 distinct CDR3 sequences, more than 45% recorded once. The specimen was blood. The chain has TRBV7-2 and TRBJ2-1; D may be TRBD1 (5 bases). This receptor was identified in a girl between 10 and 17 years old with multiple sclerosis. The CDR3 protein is CASSLRSQGGFF. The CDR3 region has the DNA TGTGCCAGCAGCTTAAGGTCTCAGGGCGGGTTCTTC.